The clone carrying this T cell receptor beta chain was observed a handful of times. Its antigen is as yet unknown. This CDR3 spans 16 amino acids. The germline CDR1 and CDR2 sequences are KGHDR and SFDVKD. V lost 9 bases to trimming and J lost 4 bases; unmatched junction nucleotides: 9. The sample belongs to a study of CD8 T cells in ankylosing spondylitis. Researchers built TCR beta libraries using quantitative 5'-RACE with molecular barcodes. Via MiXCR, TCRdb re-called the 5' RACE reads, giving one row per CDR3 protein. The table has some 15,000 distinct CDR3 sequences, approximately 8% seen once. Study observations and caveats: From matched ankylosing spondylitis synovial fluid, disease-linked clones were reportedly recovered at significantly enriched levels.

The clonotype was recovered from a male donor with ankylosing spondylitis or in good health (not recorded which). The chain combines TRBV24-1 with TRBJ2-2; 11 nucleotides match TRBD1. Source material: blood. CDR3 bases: TGTGCCACCTCCAGGACAGGGGGCTCGGGCACCGGGGAGCTGTTTTTT. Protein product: CATSRTGGSGTGELFF.